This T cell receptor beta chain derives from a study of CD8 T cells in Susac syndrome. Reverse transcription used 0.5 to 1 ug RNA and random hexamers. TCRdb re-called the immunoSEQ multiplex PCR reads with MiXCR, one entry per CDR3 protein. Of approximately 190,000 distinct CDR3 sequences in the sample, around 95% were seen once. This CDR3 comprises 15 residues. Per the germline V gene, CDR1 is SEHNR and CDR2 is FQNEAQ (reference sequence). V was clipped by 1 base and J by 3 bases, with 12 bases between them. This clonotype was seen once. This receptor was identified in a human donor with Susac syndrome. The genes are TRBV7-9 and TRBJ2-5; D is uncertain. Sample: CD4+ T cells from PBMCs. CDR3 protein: CASSLVGNWEETQYF. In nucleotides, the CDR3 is TGTGCCAGCAGCTTAGTGGGTAATTGGGAAGAGACCCAGTACTTC.